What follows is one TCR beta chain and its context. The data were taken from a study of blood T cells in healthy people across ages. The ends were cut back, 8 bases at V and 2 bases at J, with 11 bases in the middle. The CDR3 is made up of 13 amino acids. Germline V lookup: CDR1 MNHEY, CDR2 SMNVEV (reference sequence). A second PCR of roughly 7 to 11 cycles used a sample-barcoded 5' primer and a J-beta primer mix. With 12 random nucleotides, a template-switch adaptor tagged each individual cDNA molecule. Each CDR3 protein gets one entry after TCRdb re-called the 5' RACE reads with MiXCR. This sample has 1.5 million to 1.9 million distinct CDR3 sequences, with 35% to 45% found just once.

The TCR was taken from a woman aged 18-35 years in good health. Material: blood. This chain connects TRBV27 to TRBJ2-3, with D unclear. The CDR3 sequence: CASGPYATDTQYF. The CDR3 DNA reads TGTGCCAGCGGGCCTTATGCCACAGATACGCAGTATTTT.